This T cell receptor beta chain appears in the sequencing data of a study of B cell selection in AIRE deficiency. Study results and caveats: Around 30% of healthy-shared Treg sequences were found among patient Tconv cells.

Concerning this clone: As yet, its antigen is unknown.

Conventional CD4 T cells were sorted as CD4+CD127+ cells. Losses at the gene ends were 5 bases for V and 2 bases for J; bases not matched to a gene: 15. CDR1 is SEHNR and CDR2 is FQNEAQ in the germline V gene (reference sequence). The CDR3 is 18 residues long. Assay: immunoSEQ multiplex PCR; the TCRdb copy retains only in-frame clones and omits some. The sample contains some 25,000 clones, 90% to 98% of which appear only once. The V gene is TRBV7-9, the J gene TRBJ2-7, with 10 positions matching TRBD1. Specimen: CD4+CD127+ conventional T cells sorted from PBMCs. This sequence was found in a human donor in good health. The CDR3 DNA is TGTGCCAGCAGCCGGGGTTTAGTACCGGGACAGGGGACCTACGAGCAGTACTTC. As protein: CASSRGLVPGQGTYEQYF.